This T cell receptor beta chain was recovered during a study of regulatory T cells in long-lasting Graves disease. Findings and caveats of the study: Persistent Graves' patients showed less TCR diversity than newly diagnosed ones.

Time point described: newly diagnosed GD, antithyroid drugs for less than 3 months. PBMC RNA served as the TCR library source. On this clonotype itself: Its antigen is unknown.

Arm-PCR of CDR3 regions and iRepertoire HTBI primers were the basis on which TCR beta libraries were built. TCRdb processed the multiplex PCR reads anew with MiXCR; each CDR3 protein has one entry. The sample yields hundreds of thousands of distinct CDR3 sequences, approximately 16% seen once. This CDR3 spans 13 amino acids. Trimming left V 0 bases short and J 8 bases short, with 6 bases between. Germline lookup yields CDR1 SGHRS and CDR2 YFSETQ. The same data also contributed to another study, on T cells in Graves' hyperthyroidism and ophthalmopathy.

This clonotype was obtained from a woman in her thirties or forties with Graves disease. The sequenced sample was peripheral blood mononuclear cells (PBMCs), obtained at new diagnosis, from a patient treated with antithyroid drugs. The V call is TRBV5-1, the J call TRBJ1-6; D gene unclear. CDR3 nucleotide sequence: TGCGCCAGCAGCTTGGAAGAGCATTCACCCCTCCACTTT. Amino acid sequence: CASSLEEHSPLHF.